This TCR beta chain stems from a study of blood T cell repertoires in COVID-19. Study overall: The United States, Italy and Spain provided the acute and convalescent COVID-19 samples. The analysed material was cDNA or gDNA that came from T cells, B-cell-depleted T cells, or PBMCs.

V shed 0 bases and J shed 6 bases, with 12 bases lying between them. The CDR3 has 14 amino acids. The germline V gene has CDR1 SGHRS and CDR2 YFSETQ. There are a few counts of this clone. Here immunoSEQ multiplex PCR was the method, and the copy in TCRdb shows in-frame clones only, minus some. The table has about 140,000 clones, 84% seen once. Sequencing was carried out using peripheral blood. This chain connects TRBV5-1 to TRBJ1-1, with TRBD1 as a possible D gene (5 bases). The TCR sequence derives from a human donor in a cohort sampled during active COVID-19. The CDR3 is CASSLETGDSEAFF. CDR3 bases: TGCGCCAGCAGCTTGGAAACAGGAGACTCTGAAGCTTTCTTT.